The 13 T cell receptor beta chains given below trace back to one sample, sequenced in a study of blood T cell repertoires in COVID-19. Some clones are missing from TCRdb's copy, which holds only in-frame ones; the method was immunoSEQ multiplex PCR. This table holds about 190,000 clones, 70% to 90% found once. The source material was peripheral blood. These receptors all stem from a man aged 55 to 70 with active or convalescent COVID-19.

This rearrangement joins TRBV6-6 to TRBJ2-5; 9 bases match TRBD1. CDR3 length: 15 amino acids. Germline assignment: CDR1 MNHNY and CDR2 SVGAGI (reference sequence). The J segment lost 2 bases and the V segment lost 2 bases, leaving 3 bases of the junction unmatched. The CDR3 DNA is TGTGCCAGCAGTTACCGCGGACAGGGGCAAGAGACCCAGTACTTC. Amino acids: CASSYRGQGQETQYF.

The chain couples TRBV2 to TRBJ1-4; possible D gene TRBD1, 5 bases. The germline gives CDR1 SNHLY, CDR2 FYNNEI. This CDR3 is built from 14 residues. Deletions cut 6 bases from V and 7 bases from J, with 15 bases between. The CDR3 reads CASSNLGGVEKLFF. The DNA for the CDR3 is TGTGCCAGCAGCAACCTCGGGGGAGTTGAAAAACTGTTTTTT.

The V gene is TRBV5-5, the J gene TRBJ2-5; 8 bases are a match to TRBD2. With V trimmed by 4 bases and J by 2 bases, 10 bases remained unmatched. This CDR3 region has 16 residues. The germline V gene encodes CDR1 SGHKS and CDR2 YYEKEE (reference sequence). The CDR3 loop reads CASSPPSGGLQETQYF. The CDR3 DNA follows: TGTGCCAGCAGCCCCCCCAGCGGGGGCCTACAAGAGACCCAGTACTTC.

The V and J genes are TRBV6-6 and TRBJ2-2, with D maybe TRBD1 (6 bases). The CDR3 runs 16 residues. The germline gives CDR1 MNHNY, CDR2 SVGAGI (reference sequence). The ends were cut back, 5 bases at V and 4 bases at J, with 17 bases in the middle. In nucleotides, the CDR3 is TGTGCCAGCAGTACCACAGGGTCTAGGGGCACCGGGGAGCTGTTTTTT. Residues: CASSTTGSRGTGELFF.

The V gene is TRBV5-1, the J gene TRBJ2-7, with 7 bases aligning to TRBD1. This CDR3 has 13 residues. Germline lookup yields CDR1 SGHRS and CDR2 YFSETQ. J was trimmed by 3 bases and V by 4 bases; bases with no gene match: 4. The CDR3 loop reads CASSAQGNYEQYF. The DNA for the CDR3 is TGCGCCAGCAGCGCACAGGGGAACTACGAGCAGTACTTC.

V usage is TRBV4-2 and J usage is TRBJ1-4; 9 positions agree with TRBD1. The CDR3 consists of 15 residues. Germline CDR1 is LGHNA and CDR2 is YNFKEQ. Unmatched junction bases numbered 8, after V lost 4 bases and J lost 8 bases. The CDR3 region has the DNA TGTGCCAGCAGCCCGCTGGACAGGGGAGGGGAAAAACTGTTTTTT. Translating gives CASSPLDRGGEKLFF.

The chain employs TRBV7-8 and TRBJ1-2; 10 positions match TRBD1. Germline V lookup: CDR1 SGHVS, CDR2 FQNEAQ. The CDR3 covers 15 residues. V lost 2 bases to trimming and J lost 2 bases; unmatched junction nucleotides: 2. The CDR3 DNA sequence: TGTGCCAGCAGCTTAAGACAGGGGGCCAACTATGGCTACACCTTC. Protein sequence: CASSLRQGANYGYTF.

This chain connects TRBV10-2 to TRBJ1-2; 8 bases agree with TRBD1. V lost 2 bases and J lost 5; bases outside the gene matches: 7. The CDR3 spans 15 residues. Germline V gene data show CDR1 as WSHSY and CDR2 as SAAADI. This CDR3 reads CASSESRQGWYGYTF. The DNA of the CDR3 is TGCGCCAGCAGTGAGAGCCGACAGGGGTGGTATGGCTACACCTTC.

This chain uses TRBV29-1 with TRBJ1-6; TRBD1 might be the D (5 bases). Germline assignment: CDR1 SQVTM and CDR2 ANQGSEA. CDR3 length: 14 residues. With 1 base removed from V and 9 bases from J, the gap between germline ends came to 13 bases. This CDR3 reads CSVEVGGAGSPLHF. The CDR3 DNA sequence: TGCAGCGTTGAAGTAGGAGGGGCGGGTTCACCCCTCCACTTT.

The rearrangement joins TRBV2 to TRBJ2-4; 8 bases fit TRBD1. CDR3 length: 15 amino acids. Germline lookup yields CDR1 SNHLY and CDR2 FYNNEI. J was trimmed by 2 bases and V by 5 bases; bases with no gene match: 5. The CDR3 DNA sequence: TGTGCCAGCAGTCCAGGACAGGGAACCAAAAACATTCAGTACTTC. Encoded protein: CASSPGQGTKNIQYF. Full variable domain (missing parts from reference TRBV2 and TRBJ2-4): EPEVTQTPSHQVTQMGQEVILRCVPISNHLYFYWYRQILGQKVEFLVSFYNNEISEKSEIFDDQFSVERPDGSNFTLKIRSTKLEDSAMYFCASSPGQGTKNIQYFGAGTRLSVL.

This chain's CDR3 is CASSADNLNTEAFF. The DNA for the CDR3 is TGTGCCAGCAGTGCGGACAACTTGAACACTGAAGCTTTCTTT. The genes are TRBV6-2 or TRBV6-3 and TRBJ1-1, with D possibly TRBD1 on 5 matching bases. The CDR3 contains 14 residues. Trimming cost V 5 bases and J 0 bases, with 10 bases left between them. Germline CDR1 and CDR2: MNHEY and SVGEGT.

The CDR3 coding sequence is TGTGCCAGCAGCCAAGCTCAGGGGAACACTGAAGCTTTCTTT. Protein product: CASSQAQGNTEAFF. The V call is TRBV3-1 (or the pseudogene TRBV3-2), the J call TRBJ1-1, with a possible D match to TRBD1 (5 bases). V dropped 1 base and J dropped 1 base, with 7 bases sitting between them. The CDR3 is 14 amino acids. Germline V lookup: CDR1 LGHDT, CDR2 YNNKEL (reference sequence).

A note on this clone: One end of the junction is discordant with germline, which a read error may explain. V is TRBV11-1 and J is TRBJ1-5; D call uncertain. The germline CDR1 and CDR2 sequences are SGHAT and FQDESV (reference sequence). The CDR3 has 13 residues. Here the CDR3 reads CTSSLESGQPQHF. In DNA, the CDR3 is TGTACCAGCAGCTTAGAGTCAGGTCAGCCCCAGCATTTT. The variable domain in full, with the rest retrieved from reference TRBV11-1 and TRBJ1-5, is EAEVAQSPRYKITEKSQAVAFWCDPISGHATLYWYRQILGQGPELLVQFQDESVVDDSQLPKDRFSAERLKGVDSTLKIQPAELGDSAMYLCTSSLESGQPQHFGDGTRLSIL.